Shown below are 13 T cell receptor beta chains from a single sample sequenced in a study of cytomegalovirus exposure and HLA in healthy donors. Primers included in the PCR were 60 Vbeta and 13 Jbeta primers. Clones were sequenced by immunoSEQ multiplex PCR, and TCRdb holds only the in-frame ones, with some missing. Of 99,000 or so clones in the sample, over 80% were seen once. Sequencing was done on a sample of PBMCs. The receptors stem from a female donor in good health and CMV-seropositive.

DNA for the CDR3: TGTGCCAGCAGTTACCGGGGAGGTCCGAGCACAGATACGCAGTATTTT. As protein: CASSYRGGPSTDTQYF. The gene calls are TRBV6-5 and TRBJ2-3; tentatively, D is TRBD2 (6 bases). V was clipped by 2 bases and J by 0 bases, with 12 bases between them. Germline assignment: CDR1 MNHEY and CDR2 SVGAGI. The CDR3 is 16 residues long.

With regard to this clone: A read error may produce the germline difference seen at one junction end. The V call is TRBV5-1, the J call TRBJ1-2, with TRBD1 matching 8 bases. From germline, CDR1 is SGHRS and CDR2 YFSETQ. CDR3 size: 15 residues. The CDR3 protein is CASSTGQDPNYGYPF. The CDR3 DNA follows: TGCGCCAGCAGCACGGGACAGGATCCTAACTATGGCTACCCCTTC.

CDR3 nucleotide sequence: TGTGCCAGCACCAGACAAGAGACCCAGTACTTC. It encodes CASTRQETQYF. The V gene is TRBV6-1, the J gene TRBJ2-5, with D uncertain. Per the germline V gene, CDR1 is MNHNS and CDR2 is SASEGT. The CDR3 has 11 residues. The V end was cut by 7 bases, the J end by 2 bases, with 5 bases between.

V is TRBV2 and J is TRBJ1-5; perhaps TRBD1 as D (6 bases). V shed 4 bases and J shed 1 base, with 20 bases lying between them. Germline CDR1 and CDR2: SNHLY and FYNNEI. The CDR3 consists of 18 residues. The CDR3 DNA reads TGTGCCAGCAGTGCAATAGGGAGCACAGGGATCAGCAATCAGCCCCAGCATTTT. This gives the protein CASSAIGSTGISNQPQHF.

The chain uses TRBV5-1 and TRBJ2-7, with D perhaps TRBD1 (6 bases). This CDR3 has 14 amino acids. Trimming cost V 0 bases and J 5 bases, with 12 bases left between them. CDR1 is SGHRS, CDR2 YFSETQ, per germline. DNA of the CDR3: TGCGCCAGCAGCTTGGGTCAGGGGAACAACGAGCAGTACTTC. This codes for CASSLGQGNNEQYF.

In its sample, this clone was seen once. This chain joins TRBV6-1 and TRBJ2-1; D is uncertain. CDR3 length equals 13 residues. V was pared by 3 bases and J by 7 bases, with 10 bases between. Germline loops: CDR1 MNHNS, CDR2 SASEGT. In DNA form, the CDR3 reads TGTGCCAGCAGTGAGAACCGTCTAAATGAGCAGTTCTTC. As protein: CASSENRLNEQFF.

The V call is TRBV11-3, the J call TRBJ2-3; the D gene is possibly TRBD1 (6 bases). In germline, CDR1 is SGHNT, CDR2 YENEEA. This CDR3 contains 14 residues. V shed 4 bases and J shed 0 bases, with 8 bases lying between them. The DNA of the CDR3 is TGTGCCAGCAGCTCAGGACAGAGCACAGATACGCAGTATTTT. Translating it yields CASSSGQSTDTQYF.

The J gene is TRBJ1-3, the V gene TRBV25-1; D remains unclear. There are 12 residues in the CDR3. The V and J ends lost 4 bases and 4 bases respectively, with 5 bases between them. Looked up from germline, CDR1 is MGHDK and CDR2 is SYGVNS. Here the CDR3 reads CASSGGGNTIYF. In DNA, the CDR3 is TGTGCCAGCAGTGGAGGCGGAAACACCATATATTTT. The full variable domain, rest sourced from reference TRBV25-1 and TRBJ1-3, is EADIYQTPRYLVIGTGKKITLECSQTMGHDKMYWYQQDPGMELHLIHYSYGVNSTEKGDLSSESTVSRIRTEHFPLTLESARPSHTSQYLCASSGGGNTIYFGEGSWLTVV.

This chain uses TRBV28 with TRBJ2-2; the D is unclear. The V end was cut by 3 bases, the J end by 0 bases, with 5 bases between. The germline CDR1 and CDR2 sequences are MDHEN and SYDVKM. The CDR3 totals 14 residues. CDR3 loop: CASSFVTNTGELFF. In DNA form, the CDR3 reads TGTGCCAGCAGTTTTGTCACGAACACCGGGGAGCTGTTTTTT.

This clone was picked up a small number of times. The chain is built from TRBV5-1 and TRBJ2-5, with no clear D. With 0 bases removed from V and 2 bases from J, the gap between germline ends came to 5 bases. Per germline, CDR1 SGHRS and CDR2 YFSETQ. This CDR3 has 13 residues. CDR3 nucleotides: TGCGCCAGCAGCTTGGACTTTCAAGAGACCCAGTACTTC. Amino acids: CASSLDFQETQYF.

The chain links TRBV6-5 to TRBJ1-1; 7 bases line up with TRBD1. V gave up 6 bases and J gave up 8 bases; unmatched junction bases: 9. The CDR3 sequence is 13 residues long. CDR1 and CDR2 from the germline V gene are MNHEY and SVGAGI. CDR3 region: CASSYGTVSEAFF. The CDR3 DNA follows: TGTGCCAGCAGCTACGGGACAGTGTCAGAAGCTTTCTTT.

V and J are TRBV6-1 and TRBJ2-5, with D perhaps TRBD1 (5 bases). Judging by the DNA end, TRBJ2-7 fits better; the J call may be wrong. In germline, CDR1 is MNHNS, CDR2 SASEGT. The CDR3 loop spans 13 amino acids. The CDR3 nucleotides read TGTGCCAGCGGGGTCCAGGGAACCTACGAGCAGTACTTC. This encodes CASGVQGTYEQYF.

V gene TRBV5-3 combines with J gene TRBJ2-5, with TRBD1 as a possible D gene (6 bases). TRBV5-3 is flagged as an ORF with uncertain function. This CDR3 has 14 residues. V lost 2 bases, J lost 2 bases, and 10 bases lay in between. The CDR3, as DNA: TGTGCCAGAAGCTTTTTTGGACAGCAAGAGACCCAGTACTTC. Translating it yields CARSFFGQQETQYF.